Sequencing of this T cell receptor (beta chain) was carried out in a study of blood T cell repertoires in COVID-19. The table came from immunoSEQ multiplex PCR; TCRdb's copy has only in-frame clones and leaves some out. The sample holds 200,000 or so clones; 65% to 85% are singletons and the top ten take around 7.5%. This clone was counted a few times. V was clipped by 3 bases and J by 1 base, with 9 bases between them. The CDR3 sequence is 14 residues long. The germline gives CDR1 SEHNR, CDR2 FQNEAQ (reference sequence). The receptor's source is a man aged 40-55 years who had recovered from COVID-19. Source material: PBMCs or T cells enriched from blood (not recorded which). The J gene is TRBJ1-1, the V gene TRBV7-9; maybe TRBD1 (5 bases). CDR3 DNA: TGTGCCAGCAGCTTCATGGGGGGGAACACTGAAGCTTTCTTT. It codes for CASSFMGGNTEAFF.